The entry below describes one TCR beta chain. Looked up from germline, CDR1 is DFQATT and CDR2 is SNEGSKA (reference sequence). The CDR3 length is 11 residues. Between the trimmed V and J ends, which lost 3 bases and 1 base, there was a span of 3 bases. The data were obtained in a study of control samples from healthy donors and cancer patients. Assay used: immunoSEQ multiplex PCR; TCRdb lists only in-frame clones, some missing. The table lists about 12,000 clones, around 92% of them singletons. The chain has TRBV20-1 and TRBJ1-1; D is undetermined. The sample comprised PBMCs. This TCR came from a man older than 75 with lung cancer. The CDR3 DNA reads as TGCAGTGCTAGCCAGAACACTGAAGCTTTCTTT. Protein product: CSASQNTEAFF.